Each of the 24 T cell receptor beta chains below was sequenced from the same sample in a study of T cells in women clearing cervical HPV infection. Measured with immunoSEQ multiplex PCR; TCRdb has only the in-frame clones, and not every one. This listing includes tens of thousands of clones. Specimen: blood buffy coat. All receptors come from a woman between 18 and 70 years old with a cervical HPV16 infection that either progressed to CIN3+ or cleared (not recorded which).

As regards this clone: Read coverage stops 3 residues before the CDR3 terminus; the germline J gene supplies the remainder. The chain recombines TRBV20-1 with TRBJ2-5; 11 bases align to TRBD2. The germline V gene encodes CDR1 DFQATT and CDR2 SNEGSKA (reference sequence). The CDR3 length is 15 residues. V gave up 6 bases and J gave up 5 bases; unmatched junction bases: 11. This chain's CDR3 is CSASPHSGGAETQYF. CDR3 DNA, as far as it was read: TGCAGTGCCTCGCCACATAGCGGGGGGGCCGAGACC.

On this clone itself: One end of the junction does not line up with germline, which may come from a read error. The CDR3 end falls 3 residues outside the read, so it is completed with the germline J gene. The chain uses TRBV20-1 and TRBJ2-5; 12 positions match TRBD2. CDR3 length: 16 residues. Germline V gene data show CDR1 as DFQATT and CDR2 as SNEGSKA (reference sequence). CDR3 bases read: TGCAGTGCTAGAGACCCTAGCGGGGGGGCACAAGATACC. It yields the protein CSARDPSGGAQDT. The CDR3 in its entirety is CSARDPSGGAQDTQYF.

With regard to this clone: The read halts 3 residues ahead of the CDR3 end, with the missing end drawn from the germline J gene. This chain joins TRBV5-1 and TRBJ2-1, with 16 positions matching TRBD2. The CDR3 length is 18 residues. Trimming removed 1 base from V and 7 bases from J; junction bases left unmatched: 8. The germline V gene has CDR1 SGHRS and CDR2 YFSETQ. The CDR3 bases that were read are TGCGCCAGCAGCTTGCCGGGACTAGCGGGGGGGGTCTGGAATGAG. Its translation: CASSLPGLAGGVWNE. The full-length CDR3 reads as CASSLPGLAGGVWNEQFF.

As for this clone: The sequence runs out 3 residues before the end of the CDR3; the remainder is reconstructed from the germline J gene. V and J are TRBV9 and TRBJ2-5, with 14 bases fitting TRBD2. Germline CDR1 reads SGDLS; CDR2 reads YYNGEE. The CDR3 is made up of 16 amino acids. V lost 3 bases, J lost 5 bases, and 6 bases stayed unmatched. The covered CDR3 bases are TGTGCCAGCAGCGCCGGGACTAGCGGGGGCGAGGAGACC. Translating gives CASSAGTSGGEET. The CDR3 as a whole reads CASSAGTSGGEETQYF.

As concerns this clone: The read finishes 3 residues shy of the CDR3 end, and the germline J gene is used to complete it. The J gene is TRBJ2-5, the V gene TRBV7-8; 9 bases match TRBD1. The CDR3 length is 17 residues. After removal of 2 bases from V and 4 bases from J, the junction contained 11 bases not matched to a gene. Germline CDR1 reads SGHVS; CDR2 reads FQNEAQ. The covered CDR3 bases are TGTGCCAGCAGCTTATTGACCGGACAGGGGCTGGGAGAGACC. Amino acid sequence: CASSLLTGQGLGET. The whole CDR3 is CASSLLTGQGLGETQYF.

Notes on this clone: Coverage ceases 3 residues before the CDR3 finishes, and the germline J gene fills in the end. This chain joins TRBV2 and TRBJ1-2, with D possibly being TRBD1 (5 bases). Germline lookup yields CDR1 SNHLY and CDR2 FYNNEI. V was clipped by 11 bases and J by 6 bases, with 16 bases between them. CDR3 length: 12 amino acids. The CDR3 sequence: CARGGGSDGYTF. The CDR3 bases that were read are TGTGCCCGGGGCGGGGGGTCAGATGGC.

Points on this clone: The read ends 3 residues before the CDR3 terminus; that terminus is restored from the germline J gene. V gene TRBV18 combines with J gene TRBJ2-4; TRBD1 matches at 9 bases. This CDR3 is built from 14 residues. CDR1 and CDR2 (germline): KGHSH, LQKENI. CDR3 protein: CASSPGQGSFGQYF. The sequenced CDR3 bases are TGTGCCAGCTCACCAGGACAGGGGTCTTTTGGT.

CDR3 sequence reads: CASSTNTGELFF. The CDR3 DNA, read in part, is TGTGCCAGCAGTACGAACACCGGGGAG. V gene TRBV5-6 combines with J gene TRBJ2-2; D ambiguous. The CDR3 goes on 3 residues after the read ends, and that part is filled in from the germline J gene. The V end lost 5 bases, the J end lost 0 bases, and 2 bases lay between the germline ends. The CDR3 loop spans 12 amino acids. Germline assignment: CDR1 SGHDT and CDR2 YYEEEE. Together with reference TRBV5-6 and TRBJ2-2, the CDR3 gives the full variable domain: DAGVTQSPTHLIKTRGQQVTLRCSPKSGHDTVSWYQQALGQGPQFIFQYYEEEERQRGNFPDRFSGHQFPNYSSELNVNALLLGDSALYLCASSTNTGELFFGEGSRLTVL.

On this clone: The CDR3 end lies 3 residues beyond the end of the read and is filled in from the germline J gene. This chain joins TRBV7-3 and TRBJ1-1; possible D gene TRBD1, 5 bases. Germline V lookup: CDR1 SGHTA, CDR2 FQGTGA. This CDR3 comprises 14 residues. V dropped 6 bases and J dropped 4 bases, with 15 bases sitting between them. Incomplete CDR3 DNA: TGTGCCAGCAGTCCCTCCAGGGTAACCACTGAA. Its protein product is CASSPSRVTTE. The entire CDR3 protein is CASSPSRVTTEAFF.

CDR3 bases read: TGTGCCAGCTCACCACCGGCGGGCGGGGGACAGGGTGAC. This translates into CASSPPAGGGQGD. The full CDR3 reads CASSPPAGGGQGDYTF. The chain has TRBV18 and TRBJ1-2; TRBD1 matches 9 bases. The read gets to within 3 residues of the CDR3 end, and the germline J gene fills in the rest. There are 16 residues in the CDR3. Germline CDR1 is KGHSH and CDR2 is LQKENI.

As concerns this clone: The CDR3 end lies 3 residues beyond the end of the read and is filled in from the germline J gene. This chain connects TRBV5-5 to TRBJ1-2; 9 bases agree with TRBD1. This CDR3 is built from 15 residues. Trimming removed 1 base from V and 4 bases from J; junction bases left unmatched: 5. The germline CDR1 and CDR2 sequences are SGHKS and YYEKEE (reference sequence). The CDR3 DNA, read in part, is TGTGCCAGCAGCTTGCTCCGGGACAGGGTCTATGGC. Encoded protein: CASSLLRDRVYG. The full-length CDR3 reads as CASSLLRDRVYGYTF.

As to this clone: The CDR3 is cut off 3 residues early in the read; its end comes from the germline J gene. The V gene is TRBV29-1, the J gene TRBJ2-7, with D perhaps TRBD1 (5 bases). Germline V gene sequence: CDR1 SQVTM, CDR2 ANQGSEA. The ends were cut back, 7 bases at V and 6 bases at J, with 13 bases in the middle. CDR3 size: 11 residues. CDR3 loop: CSARRAVEQYF. The DNA read from the CDR3 is TGCAGCGCTCGCAGGGCGGTCGAG.

Concerning this clone: The DNA ends 3 residues before the CDR3 does, and the rest of the CDR3 is filled in from the germline J gene. This chain joins TRBV7-2 and TRBJ2-1, with TRBD2 identical over 8 bases. V lost 4 bases to trimming and J lost 8 bases; unmatched junction nucleotides: 10. The CDR3 extends over 15 amino acids. CDR1 is SGHTA and CDR2 is FQGNSA in the germline V gene. The CDR3 DNA, read in part, is TGTGCCAGCAGCTCAGGGACTAGGGTTCCCCATGAG. This translates into CASSSGTRVPHE. The CDR3 reads in full as CASSSGTRVPHEQFF.

Regarding this clone: Coverage ceases 3 residues before the CDR3 finishes, and the germline J gene fills in the end. V gene TRBV5-1 combines with J gene TRBJ2-1, with 9 nucleotides matching TRBD1. Germline V lookup: CDR1 SGHRS, CDR2 YFSETQ. This CDR3 is 15 amino acids long. V dropped 5 bases and J dropped 5; count of bases not matched to a gene: 8. The covered CDR3 bases are TGCGCCAGCAGTCTAGGGACAGGGACAAACAATGAG. As protein: CASSLGTGTNNE. The full CDR3 protein reads CASSLGTGTNNEQFF. The full variable domain, completed using reference TRBV5-1 and TRBJ2-1, is KAGVTQTPRYLIKTRGQQVTLSCSPISGHRSVSWYQQTPGQGLQFLFEYFSETQRNKGNFPGRFSGRQFSNSRSEMNVSTLELGDSALYLCASSLGTGTNNEQFFGPGTRLTVL.

With respect to this clone: The CDR3 is cut off 3 residues early in the read; its end comes from the germline J gene. The chain joins TRBV7-6 to TRBJ1-5, with 10 bases matching TRBD1. Germline V gives CDR1 SGHVS, CDR2 FNYEAQ. This CDR3 region has 16 residues. The V and J ends lost 6 bases and 6 bases, in that order; junction bases with no gene match: 11. The CDR3 sequence: CASSPGTGEFGQPQHF. The CDR3 bases that were read are TGTGCCAGCAGTCCCGGGACAGGGGAATTCGGTCAGCCC.

The CDR3 DNA, read in part, is TGTGCCAGCAGCTATCTAGCGGGGGTAGCAGATACC. It yields the protein CASSYLAGVADT. The complete CDR3 protein is CASSYLAGVADTYTF. The chain joins TRBV7-2 to TRBJ1-2, with a weak D call TRBD1 (5 bases). Read data end 3 residues before the CDR3 end; the end is taken from the germline J gene. CDR1 is SGHTA and CDR2 is FQGNSA in the germline V gene. CDR3 length equals 15 residues.

A remark on this clone: The read falls 3 residues short of the CDR3 end, and the missing part is taken from the germline J gene. The rearrangement uses TRBV7-2 and TRBJ1-2; possibly TRBD1 for D (5 bases). This CDR3 is 14 amino acids long. V dropped 5 bases and J dropped 4 bases, with 14 bases sitting between them. Germline V gene sequence: CDR1 SGHTA, CDR2 FQGNSA. The part of the CDR3 DNA that was read is TGTGCCAGCAGCCAAGGCAGGGTGAGCTATGGC. It translates to CASSQGRVSYG. The entire CDR3 reads CASSQGRVSYGYTF.

Remarks on this clone: The CDR3 extends 3 residues past the end of the read, so its final part is completed from the germline J gene. This chain connects TRBV5-1 to TRBJ2-6; D is uncertain. CDR3 length: 16 amino acids. From germline, CDR1 is SGHRS and CDR2 YFSETQ. V was clipped by 1 base and J by 3 bases, with 11 bases between them. CDR3 in amino acids: CASSLYESVGANVLTF. CDR3 DNA (partial): TGCGCCAGCAGCTTGTACGAGTCGGTTGGGGCCAACGTC.

Turning to this clone: Read sequence stops 3 residues before the CDR3 end, and the germline J gene provides the missing end. The chain has TRBV12-5 and TRBJ2-3; a possible D gene is TRBD1 (6 bases). The CDR3 extends over 14 amino acids. Germline V gene sequence: CDR1 LGHNT, CDR2 FRNRAP. Incomplete CDR3 DNA: TGTGCTAGTGCCCCCGGACAGTACAATCAGCCG. Protein: CASAPGQYNQP. The full CDR3 is CASAPGQYNQPQYF.

CDR3 protein: CASSPRRDEKLFF. CDR3 DNA (partial): TGTGCCAGCTCACCCCGAAGGGATGAAAAA. The chain employs TRBV18 and TRBJ1-4; the D is unclear. The read gets to within 3 residues of the CDR3 end, and the germline J gene fills in the rest. V was cut by 3 bases and J by 6 bases, with 8 bases left in between. The CDR3 covers 13 residues. Per germline, CDR1 KGHSH and CDR2 LQKENI.

With regard to this clone: The CDR3 end lies 3 residues beyond the end of the read and is filled in from the germline J gene. The chain recombines TRBV20-1 with TRBJ1-5; weak D call: TRBD1 (6 bases). Trimming took off 1 base at V and 6 bases at J, with 16 bases between the two ends. Germline CDR1 reads DFQATT; CDR2 reads SNEGSKA (reference sequence). CDR3 length: 15 amino acids. CDR3 region: CSARAIGTRGQPQHF. The sequenced part of the CDR3 DNA is TGCAGTGCTAGAGCAATAGGGACCAGGGGTCAGCCC.

Regarding this clone: The read is 3 residues too short to cover the CDR3 end, so that end is filled in from the germline J gene. The chain links TRBV5-8 to TRBJ1-1, with no clear D. V was cut by 0 bases and J by 0 bases, with 9 bases left in between. Germline V gives CDR1 SGHTS, CDR2 YDEGEE. CDR3 length: 15 residues. The sequenced CDR3 bases are TGTGCCAGCAGCTTGGGGGCAGGCGTGAACACTGAA. It translates to CASSLGAGVNTE. The whole CDR3 is CASSLGAGVNTEAFF.

A remark on this clone: From the germline J gene comes the end of the CDR3, since the read stops 3 residues before it. V is TRBV20-1 and J is TRBJ2-5; 10 bases are a match to TRBD1. The length of the CDR3 is 15 residues. Germline-derived CDR1 and CDR2 are DFQATT and SNEGSKA (reference sequence). J lost 6 bases, V lost 5 bases, and 12 bases had no gene match. The CDR3 is CSAPPHDRGRQTQYF. The CDR3 bases that were read are TGCAGTGCTCCTCCCCACGACAGGGGGCGTCAGACC.

Note on this clone: The CDR3 end lies 3 residues beyond the end of the read and is filled in from the germline J gene. The J gene is TRBJ2-2, the V gene TRBV15, with TRBD2 as a possible D gene (5 bases). Trimming took off 8 bases at V and 3 bases at J, with 13 bases between the two ends. Per the germline V gene, CDR1 is LNHNV and CDR2 is YYDKDF (reference sequence). The CDR3 consists of 14 residues. The CDR3 bases that were read are TGTGCCACCCTAGCTGGGGAGCACACCGGGGAG. Translating gives CATLAGEHTGE. The whole CDR3 reads CATLAGEHTGELFF.